The rows below give T cell receptor beta chains drawn from one sample of a study of identical twins. Via MiXCR, TCRdb re-called the 5' RACE reads, giving one row per CDR3 protein. The sample lists about 240,000 distinct CDR3 sequences, roughly a tenth occurring once. The sequencing sample was made of memory T cells sorted from blood. Source of these receptors: a man in his fifties in good health. Both conserved end residues are part of each CDR3. D genes are given only for firm matches. Clone size is shown for a subset of rows, as once, few, many or a class of expanded clone.

TRBJ1-2 - few TRBV10-3 TGTGCCATCAGCCCGGGCACAGGCTATGGCTACACCTTC CAISPGTGYGYTF
TRBJ2-5 - few TRBV30 TGTGCCTGCATGCAGGGGGGGATGGCCCAGTACTTC CACMQGGMAQYF
TRBJ2-5 TRBD2 many TRBV7-8 TGTGCCAGCAGCCCTCTAGCGGGGGTCCAAGAGACCCAGTACTTC CASSPLAGVQETQYF
TRBJ2-7 - - TRBV7-9 TGTGCCAGCAGCTTAGCCGCGGGAACCTACGAGCAGTACTTC CASSLAAGTYEQYF
TRBJ2-5 - - TRBV10-3 TGTGCCATCAGTGGGACAGAACAAGAGACCCAGTACTTC CAISGTEQETQYF
TRBJ1-5 - many TRBV20-1 TGCAGTGCTAGATCGCCGGGAACGGGCAATCAGCCCCAGCATTTT CSARSPGTGNQPQHF
TRBJ2-5 - few TRBV14 TGTGCCAGCAGCCAAGGTGGGGGCCCTGGAAGGCGAGAGACCCAGTACTTC CASSQGGGPGRRETQYF
TRBJ1-3 - - TRBV5-5 TGTGCCAGCAGCGCCGGGGGGCCCCTCTCTGGAAACACCATATATTTT CASSAGGPLSGNTIYF
TRBJ2-7 - few TRBV6-1 TGTGCCAGCAGTAGGAATAACCAACAGGGTTGGCACGAGCAGTACTTC CASSRNNQQGWHEQYF
TRBJ2-5 - many TRBV28 TGTGCCAGTACCCTCGGGGAGACCCAGTACTTC CASTLGETQYF
TRBJ2-3 TRBD2 few TRBV27 TGTGCCAGCAGTTTGCGCGGGGGGCTCGTAGATACGCAGTATTTT CASSLRGGLVDTQYF
TRBJ1-3 - many TRBV4-2 TGTGCCAGCAGCCAAGATGATTTATTTGGAAACACCATATATTTT CASSQDDLFGNTIYF
TRBJ2-3 TRBD2 few TRBV28 TGTGCCAGCAGATCGTCGGGGGCGGGAGGGATTACAGATACGCAGTATTTT CASRSSGAGGITDTQYF
TRBJ2-1 TRBD2 few TRBV7-9 TGTGCCGCGGCTAAGGGAGGGACTAATGAGCAGTTCTTC CAAAKGGTNEQFF
TRBJ2-3 - few TRBV4-1 TGCGCCAGCAGCCAAGTAAGGTTGGATACGCAGTATTTT CASSQVRLDTQYF
TRBJ1-1 TRBD1 many TRBV5-1 TGCGCCAGCAGCTTGCAGGGACAGGCCGGAGAAGCTTTCTTT CASSLQGQAGEAFF
TRBJ2-7 TRBD2 many TRBV4-1 TGCGCCAGCAGCCAGCCTAGCGGGAGGCGCCCCTACGAGCAGTACTTC CASSQPSGRRPYEQYF
TRBJ2-7 TRBD1 many TRBV7-2 TGTGCCAGCAGCCCTAGTTCAGGGGGCCGAGGCCTTGGAGAGCAGTACTTC CASSPSSGGRGLGEQYF
TRBJ1-1 TRBD1 - TRBV7-2 TGTGCCAGCAGCTTAGCCCTGGACAGGGTGTCTGAAGCTTTCTTT CASSLALDRVSEAFF
TRBJ2-7 TRBD2 many TRBV20-1 TGCAGTGCTCCCCGTTCCGCGCGGGGGGTCTACGAGCAGTACTTC CSAPRSARGVYEQYF
TRBJ2-1 TRBD2 - TRBV6-1 TGTGCCAGCACTGCCCGCGGGGGGGCCGATGAGCAGTTCTTC CASTARGGADEQFF
TRBJ1-6 TRBD1 many TRBV4-1 TGCGCCAGCAGCTCACAGGGGGCAAGGTCTGGGCCCCTCCACTTT CASSSQGARSGPLHF
TRBJ2-4 - many TRBV12-3/TRBV12-4 TGTGCCAGCAGCCCGGGATTGGTTGGAGTTGGAACCAAAAACATTCAGTACTTC CASSPGLVGVGTKNIQYF
TRBJ1-1 - many TRBV5-1 TGCGCCAGCAGCTTGGCGGGGACTCTGAACACTGAAGCTTTCTTT CASSLAGTLNTEAFF
TRBJ1-2 - many TRBV7-8 TGTGCCTCGGGGCAGGGGTCCAACTATGGCTACACCTTC CASGQGSNYGYTF
TRBJ1-6 - many TRBV12-3/TRBV12-4 TGTGCCAGCAGTTTTATCAATTCACCCCTCCACTTT CASSFINSPLHF
TRBJ2-1 - few TRBV28 TGTGCCAGCAGTGTATCAGGGGACAATGAGCAGTTCTTC CASSVSGDNEQFF
TRBJ2-5 TRBD2 many TRBV6-2/TRBV6-3 TGTGCCAGCAGTTACTCAGGGACTAAACGAGAGACCCAGTACTTC CASSYSGTKRETQYF
TRBJ2-2 - - TRBV7-2 TGTGCCAGCAGCCCCAGCCAGAACCGGGAGCTGTTTTTT CASSPSQNRELFF
TRBJ2-3 TRBD1 - TRBV27 TGTGCCAGCAGAAGCGGGACAGGGTTAACAGATACGCAGTATTTT CASRSGTGLTDTQYF
TRBJ1-6 - - TRBV7-9 TGTGCCAGCAGCTTCCGGGGGTCTTCCTATAATTCACCCCTCCACTTT CASSFRGSSYNSPLHF
TRBJ1-1 TRBD1 - TRBV7-9 TGTGCCAGCAGCTTGGGACAGGGGGAGAACACTGAAGCTTTCTTT CASSLGQGENTEAFF
TRBJ2-7 TRBD2 few TRBV4-3 TGCGCCAGCAGCCAACGGCCTAGCGGGAGCTACGAGCAGTACTTC CASSQRPSGSYEQYF
TRBJ2-3 - - TRBV6-2/TRBV6-3 TGTGCCAGCGGTGGGACTTCGTACACAGATACGCAGTATTTT CASGGTSYTDTQYF
TRBJ1-1 TRBD1 - TRBV7-9 TGTGCCAGCGCCCGACAGGGGTCTCCCCTGGCGGGGTTCTTT CASARQGSPLAGFF